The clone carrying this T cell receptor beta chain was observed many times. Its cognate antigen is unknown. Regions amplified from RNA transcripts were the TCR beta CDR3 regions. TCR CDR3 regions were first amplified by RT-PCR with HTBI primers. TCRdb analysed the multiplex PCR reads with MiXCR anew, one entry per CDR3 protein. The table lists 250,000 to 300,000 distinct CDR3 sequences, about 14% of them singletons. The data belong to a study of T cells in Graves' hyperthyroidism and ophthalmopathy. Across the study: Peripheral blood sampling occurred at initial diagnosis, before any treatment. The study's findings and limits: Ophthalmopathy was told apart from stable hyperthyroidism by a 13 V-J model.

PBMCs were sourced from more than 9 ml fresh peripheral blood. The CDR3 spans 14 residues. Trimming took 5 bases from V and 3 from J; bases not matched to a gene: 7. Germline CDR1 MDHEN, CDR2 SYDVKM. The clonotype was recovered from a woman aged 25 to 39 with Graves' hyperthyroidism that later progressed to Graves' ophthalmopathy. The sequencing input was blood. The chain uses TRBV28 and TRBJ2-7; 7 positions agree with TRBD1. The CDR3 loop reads CASSTSGQSYEQYF. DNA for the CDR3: TGTGCCAGCAGTACCTCGGGACAGAGCTACGAGCAGTACTTC.